The T cell receptor (beta chain) described here comes from a study of blood T cell repertoires in COVID-19. In Seattle, patients joined the study during active infection and were tracked longitudinally. Original analysis: Amplification from reference gene primers served as the basis for estimated nucleated cell counts. Profiled with immunoSEQ multiplex PCR; TCRdb holds only in-frame clones, not every one. From that table come the V and J calls and clone size; the DNA was used to work out D and trimming. The profile shows roughly 90,000 clones, around 82% of them singletons. Sequenced sample: peripheral blood. This TCR came from an elderly woman with COVID-19, enrolled during active disease.

In nucleotides, the CDR3 is TGCGCCAGCAGCTTTAGCGGGAGTGGGTACGAGCAGTACTTC. It translates to CASSFSGSGYEQYF. This chain uses TRBV5-1 with TRBJ2-7; 9 nucleotides agree with TRBD2. V shed 2 bases, J shed 4 bases, and the junction held 4 bases outside the gene matches. From germline, CDR1 is SGHRS and CDR2 YFSETQ. This CDR3 spans 14 amino acids.